The 29 T cell receptor beta chains below were found in one sample sequenced in a study of blood T cell repertoires in COVID-19 (dated by TCRdb to the early 2020s). The protocol used for the library was the immunoSEQ multiplex PCR assay. What TCRdb holds here is the immuneACCESS table cut down to in-frame rearrangements. Part of the clones is not present; checked against another copy, under half of the missing clones reflect an unresolved V gene, and the others are unexplained. This sample gives approximately 260,000 clones in total; about 85% of them show up just once. The ten biggest clones cover approximately 7.6% of the sample. The sequencing input was peripheral blood. These receptors were taken from a man between 60 and 70 years old who had recovered from COVID-19.

This chain uses TRBV5-1 with TRBJ2-6; tentative D call: TRBD1 (5 bases). The V gene lost 2 bases and the J gene lost 4 bases, with 10 bases spanning the gap. Germline CDR1 reads SGHRS; CDR2 reads YFSETQ. The CDR3 length is 15 residues. DNA for the CDR3: TGCGCCAGCAGCTTAGGGGTAGCCGGGGCCAACGTCCTGACTTTC. It translates to CASSLGVAGANVLTF.

This chain joins TRBV9 and TRBJ1-1; D may be TRBD1 (5 bases). This CDR3 spans 14 amino acids. The germline CDR1 and CDR2 sequences are SGDLS and YYNGEE. V lost 4 bases and J 1 base, leaving 11 bases between the germline ends. CDR3 sequence reads: CASSRGHTNTEAFF. CDR3 DNA sequence: TGTGCCAGCAGCCGAGGACATACGAACACTGAAGCTTTCTTT. The whole variable domain, remainder taken from reference TRBV9 and TRBJ1-1, is DSGVTQTPKHLITATGQRVTLRCSPRSGDLSVYWYQQSLDQGLQFLIQYYNGEERAKGNILERFSAQQFPDLHSELNLSSLELGDSALYFCASSRGHTNTEAFFGQGTRLTVV.

This chain joins TRBV18 and TRBJ2-7; a weak D match, TRBD1 (5 bases). CDR3 length: 14 amino acids. V gave up 3 bases and J gave up 2 bases, with 11 bases separating them. CDR1 is KGHSH, CDR2 LQKENI, per germline. In nucleotides, the CDR3 is TGTGCCAGCTCACCCGGAAGGGGAACCTACGAGCAGTACGTC. Its translation is CASSPGRGTYEQYV.

The V and J genes are TRBV28 and TRBJ1-2, with D hard to call. Trimming stripped 2 bases from V and 3 bases from J, with 4 bases between. This CDR3 is built from 12 residues. Germline V gives CDR1 MDHEN, CDR2 SYDVKM. This CDR3 reads CASSLGDYGYTF. Written as DNA, the CDR3 is TGTGCCAGCAGTTTAGGAGACTATGGCTACACCTTC.

The genes are TRBV12-5 and TRBJ1-1; D perhaps matches TRBD1 (5 bases). This CDR3 comprises 17 residues. V was shortened by 0 bases and J by 1 base, with 15 bases between the two germline ends. Germline V gene lookup returns CDR1 LGHNT and CDR2 FRNRAP. The CDR3 DNA reads as TGTGCTAGTGGTTTGGTTTTAGGGGAATGGGCGAACACTGAAGCTTTCTTT. Its protein is CASGLVLGEWANTEAFF.

The chain is built from TRBV3-1 (or the pseudogene TRBV3-2) and TRBJ2-7; TRBD2 might be the D (7 bases). Germline CDR1 is LGHDT and CDR2 is YNNKEL (reference sequence). The CDR3 is made up of 12 amino acids. The V end was cut by 5 bases, the J end by 6 bases, with 11 bases between. The CDR3 spells CASSYRGAEQYV. The CDR3, as DNA: TGTGCCAGCAGCTATCGGGGGGCCGAGCAGTACGTC.

The chain links TRBV4-1 to TRBJ2-3; maybe TRBD2 (6 bases). Germline loops: CDR1 MGHRA, CDR2 YSYEKL. The germline V and J ends were trimmed by 0 bases and 5 bases, with 12 bases remaining between them. The CDR3 has 15 amino acids. DNA of the CDR3: TGCGCCAGCAGCCAAGATAGGGGAGGAGGAGATACGCAGTATTTT. Protein: CASSQDRGGGDTQYF.

This CDR3 is CASSLDRTPGELFF. The CDR3 DNA follows: TGCGCCAGCAGCTTGGATAGGACACCCGGGGAGCTGTTTTTT. This chain joins TRBV5-1 and TRBJ2-2; D might be TRBD1 (5 bases). Germline loops: CDR1 SGHRS, CDR2 YFSETQ. Deletions cut 0 bases from V and 6 bases from J, with 9 bases between. The length of the CDR3 is 14 residues.

The chain carries TRBV5-1 and TRBJ2-3, with 9 positions matching TRBD2. V trimming: 3 bases; J trimming: 0 bases; junction bases outside the gene matches: 2. The CDR3 runs 15 residues. Looked up from germline, CDR1 is SGHRS and CDR2 is YFSETQ. CDR3 region: CASSSLAGSTDTQYF. In nucleotides, the CDR3 is TGCGCCAGCAGCTCTCTAGCGGGAAGCACAGATACGCAGTATTTT.

CDR3 nucleotides: TGTGCCAGCACTTCGGACAGGGGAGGCGAGCAGTACTTC. It specifies CASTSDRGGEQYF. V gene TRBV12-3 or TRBV12-4 combines with J gene TRBJ2-7; 9 bases match TRBD1. This CDR3 contains 13 residues. Unmatched junction bases numbered 7, after V lost 7 bases and J lost 6 bases.

V usage is TRBV19 and J usage is TRBJ2-3; D is uncertain. Germline lookup yields CDR1 LNHDA and CDR2 SQIVND (reference sequence). This CDR3 is 14 amino acids long. V lost 0 bases and J 8 bases, leaving 12 bases between the germline ends. CDR3 DNA sequence: TGTGCCAGTAGTATAGATCAGGCTCGGCTTACGCAGTATTTT. It yields the protein CASSIDQARLTQYF.

With regard to this clone: One end of the junction varies from germline; a read error may be responsible. The DNA of the CDR3 is TGTGCCAGCACTTACCCGGACAGGAACAATCAGCCCCAGCATTTT. Its protein product is CASTYPDRNNQPQHF. The chain employs TRBV6-5 and TRBJ1-5, with 7 bases fitting TRBD1. The length of the CDR3 is 15 residues. Germline CDR1 reads MNHEY; CDR2 reads SVGAGI.

The rearrangement joins TRBV30 to TRBJ2-1; TRBD2 might be the D (5 bases). Trimming left V 7 bases short and J 2 bases short, with 12 bases between. The CDR3 has 13 amino acids. Germline V gives CDR1 GTSNPN, CDR2 SVGIG (reference sequence). This CDR3 reads CASDLGAYNEQFF. CDR3 DNA sequence: TGTGCCTCAGATCTCGGGGCCTACAATGAGCAGTTCTTC.

V is TRBV19 and J is TRBJ1-1; TRBD1 matches at 8 bases. The germline V gene has CDR1 LNHDA and CDR2 SQIVND (reference sequence). The trim removed 0 bases at V and 5 bases at J, leaving 8 bases unmatched. CDR3 length equals 16 residues. The CDR3 loop is CASSIDQQGARTEAFF. Here the CDR3 DNA reads TGTGCCAGTAGTATAGATCAGCAGGGGGCGAGGACTGAAGCTTTCTTT.

This chain links TRBV5-1 with TRBJ2-6, with 7 bases identical to TRBD2. Germline CDR1 reads SGHRS; CDR2 reads YFSETQ. The CDR3 has 19 residues. The ends lost 0 bases at V and 0 bases at J; junction bases unmatched: 9. CDR3 amino acids: CASSLAFPGLISGANVLTF. CDR3 coding DNA: TGCGCCAGCAGCTTGGCCTTCCCGGGACTAATCTCTGGGGCCAACGTCCTGACTTTC. Full variable domain (remainder filled in from reference TRBV5-1 and TRBJ2-6): KAGVTQTPRYLIKTRGQQVTLSCSPISGHRSVSWYQQTPGQGLQFLFEYFSETQRNKGNFPGRFSGRQFSNSRSEMNVSTLELGDSALYLCASSLAFPGLISGANVLTFGAGSRLTVL.

The chain is built from TRBV6-5 and TRBJ1-1; the D gene is possibly TRBD1 (6 bases). CDR1 and CDR2 (germline): MNHEY, SVGAGI. Trimming took off 2 bases at V and 0 bases at J, with 13 bases between the two ends. This CDR3 region has 16 residues. The CDR3: CASSYGGALMNTEAFF. The CDR3 DNA is TGTGCCAGCAGTTACGGGGGGGCTCTTATGAACACTGAAGCTTTCTTT.

This chain joins TRBV6-5 and TRBJ2-3; D may be TRBD1 (5 bases). Germline assignment: CDR1 MNHEY and CDR2 SVGAGI. Trimming cost V 4 bases and J 6 bases, with 20 bases left between them. The CDR3 spans 16 residues. CDR3 region: CASSSTRVPQTDTQYF. CDR3 DNA sequence: TGTGCCAGCAGTTCGACCAGGGTTCCCCAGACGGATACGCAGTATTTT.

The J gene is TRBJ2-5, the V gene TRBV7-2; a weak D match, TRBD1 (6 bases). V dropped 6 bases and J dropped 0 bases, with 17 bases sitting between them. This CDR3 has 16 amino acids. Germline CDR1 and CDR2: SGHTA and FQGNSA. CDR3 coding DNA: TGTGCCAGCAGACATCACAGGGCACAGTACCAAGAGACCCAGTACTTC. The encoded protein is CASRHHRAQYQETQYF. Filled out from reference TRBV7-2 and TRBJ2-5, the complete variable domain reads GAGVSQSPSNKVTEKGKDVELRCDPISGHTALYWYRQSLGQGLEFLIYFQGNSAPDKSGLPSDRFSAERTGGSVSTLTIQRTQQEDSAVYLCASRHHRAQYQETQYFGPGTRLLVL.

This chain links TRBV27 with TRBJ1-4; D possibly corresponds to TRBD1 (5 bases). The CDR3 length is 12 residues. With 6 bases removed from V and 4 bases from J, the gap between germline ends came to 6 bases. CDR1 is MNHEY, CDR2 SMNVEV, per germline (reference sequence). DNA for the CDR3: TGTGCCAGCAGGCAGGGTAATGAAAAACTGTTTTTT. Protein sequence: CASRQGNEKLFF.

The J gene is TRBJ2-5, the V gene TRBV6-1, with 9 bases that match TRBD2. After removal of 3 bases from V and 5 bases from J, the junction contained 4 bases not matched to a gene. The CDR3 extends over 14 amino acids. Per the germline V gene, CDR1 is MNHNS and CDR2 is SASEGT. CDR3 in amino acids: CASSDAGGQETQYF. CDR3 coding DNA: TGTGCCAGCAGTGACGCGGGGGGGCAGGAGACCCAGTACTTC.

This clone was seen a handful of times. In DNA form, the CDR3 reads TGTGCCAGCACCCGCCTGATGACCGGGACTAGCGGATATTCGAACACCGGGGAGCTGTTTTTT. Translation: CASTRLMTGTSGYSNTGELFF. The chain carries TRBV7-9 and TRBJ2-2; 11 nucleotides line up with TRBD2. J was trimmed by 0 bases and V by 7 bases; bases with no gene match: 19. Germline V gene data show CDR1 as SEHNR and CDR2 as FQNEAQ (reference sequence). This CDR3 has 21 residues. Drawing the rest from reference TRBV7-9 and TRBJ2-2, the complete variable domain is DTGVSQNPRHKITKRGQNVTFRCDPISEHNRLYWYRQTLGQGPEFLTYFQNEAQLEKSRLLSDRFSAERPKGSFSTLEIQRTEQGDSAMYLCASTRLMTGTSGYSNTGELFFGEGSRLTVL.

This chain uses TRBV2 with TRBJ2-5, with D possibly matching TRBD2 (5 bases). Germline V gene data show CDR1 as SNHLY and CDR2 as FYNNEI. Between the trimmed V and J ends, which lost 3 bases and 5 bases, there was a span of 10 bases. CDR3 length: 13 amino acids. The CDR3 sequence is CASSENSVETQYF. The CDR3 bases are TGTGCCAGCAGTGAGAATAGCGTGGAGACCCAGTACTTC.

This clone has just one count. The CDR3 loop reads CAISESPSRNSYEQYV. The CDR3 bases are TGTGCCATCAGTGAGTCGCCTAGCAGGAACTCCTACGAGCAGTACGTC. The chain combines TRBV10-3 with TRBJ2-7, with TRBD2 as a possible D gene (5 bases). The germline V gene has CDR1 ENHRY and CDR2 SYGVKD. The CDR3 loop spans 16 amino acids. The V end lost 0 bases, the J end lost 0 bases, and 12 bases lay between the germline ends.

This chain joins TRBV19 and TRBJ1-6, with 7 bases fitting TRBD1. Trimming took 7 bases from V and 9 from J; bases not matched to a gene: 9. Germline V gene lookup returns CDR1 LNHDA and CDR2 SQIVND (reference sequence). CDR3 length: 14 residues. CDR3 bases: TGTGCCAGTACCCAGGGGGAGAGTGGTTCACCCCTCCACTTT. It translates to CASTQGESGSPLHF.

V is TRBV2 and J is TRBJ2-7; 9 bases align to TRBD2. Germline CDR1 is SNHLY and CDR2 is FYNNEI. V dropped 4 bases and J dropped 3; count of bases not matched to a gene: 1. This CDR3 has 13 residues. DNA for the CDR3: TGTGCCAGCAGTGGTAGCGGGGGCTACGAGCAGTACTTC. Translation gives CASSGSGGYEQYF.

CDR3 coding DNA: TGTGCCATCAGTGAAACTAGCGGGGGTGCTAGCACAGATACGCAGTATTTT. Protein sequence: CAISETSGGASTDTQYF. The V and J genes are TRBV10-3 and TRBJ2-3; 11 bases align to TRBD2. Germline V gene lookup returns CDR1 ENHRY and CDR2 SYGVKD. Unmatched junction bases numbered 5, after V lost 3 bases and J lost 0 bases. This CDR3 contains 17 residues.

V and J are TRBV4-2 and TRBJ1-4; maybe TRBD1 (6 bases). V lost 1 base and J 4 bases, leaving 16 bases between the germline ends. CDR1 LGHNA and CDR2 YNFKEQ come from the germline V gene. The CDR3 runs 17 residues. CDR3 residues: CASSQGTAEIFNEKLFF. In DNA, the CDR3 is TGTGCCAGCAGCCAAGGGACAGCGGAAATTTTTAATGAAAAACTGTTTTTT.

The chain has TRBV20-1 and TRBJ2-1; D is unresolved. Germline V gene lookup returns CDR1 DFQATT and CDR2 SNEGSKA (reference sequence). The CDR3 has 15 residues. V lost 3 bases, J lost 0 bases, and 12 bases lay in between. The CDR3 spells CSASKLRSSYNEQFF. The CDR3, as DNA: TGCAGTGCTAGTAAACTGAGGAGCTCCTACAATGAGCAGTTCTTC.

V and J are TRBV2 and TRBJ1-4; a possible D gene is TRBD1 (5 bases). CDR1 is SNHLY, CDR2 FYNNEI, per germline. This CDR3 contains 17 residues. Trimming pared 6 bases from V and 0 bases from J, leaving 17 bases between. The CDR3 bases are TGTGCCAGCAGAAGCAGGGTCTTAGGGGCAACTAATGAAAAACTGTTTTTT. It specifies CASRSRVLGATNEKLFF.